Listed below are T cell receptor beta chains from one sample, sequenced in a study of T cell responses to AZD1222 COVID-19 vaccine. Using immunoSEQ multiplex PCR, the repertoire was profiled, and TCRdb retains in-frame clones only, with some absent. The sample yields some 150,000 clones, around 88% seen once. Source: peripheral blood, taken on day 0 of AZD1222 vaccination. These receptor sequences come from an adult in good health. Each CDR3 is given with its conserved first and last residue. The D gene is left open where the match is weak. Clone size is given for some rows only: seen once, a few or many times, or a class if the clone is expanded.

v_call,cdr3_length,clone_size,j_call,d_call,cdr3_nt,cdr3_aa
TRBV6-5,14,NA,TRBJ1-2,NA,TGTGCCAGCAGTTACGATCCCGCTAGGCGTGGCTACACCTTC,CASSYDPARRGYTF
TRBV29-1,14,NA,TRBJ2-1,NA,TGCAGCGTTTCCCGGGACATATCCTACAATGAGCAGTTCTTC,CSVSRDISYNEQFF
TRBV5-1,19,NA,TRBJ2-3,NA,TGCGCCAGCAGCTTGAATCTTCCCTCAACGGGCGGGGCGCAGGGTACGCAGTATTTT,CASSLNLPSTGGAQGTQYF
TRBV28,17,NA,TRBJ2-3,TRBD2,TGTGCCAGCAGTTATTCATCGGTCGTGGGGGGGACAGATACGCAGTATTTT,CASSYSSVVGGTDTQYF
TRBV28,16,few,TRBJ1-4,NA,TGTGCCAGCGGATTGTCAGGGGCCTCGGCTAATGAAAAACTGTTTTTT,CASGLSGASANEKLFF
TRBV3-1/TRBV3-2,19,NA,TRBJ2-6,TRBD1,TGTGCCAGCAGCCAAGCATACGGACAGGGGGCTTCTGGGGCCAACGTCCTGACTTTC,CASSQAYGQGASGANVLTF
TRBV27,13,NA,TRBJ1-2,NA,TGTGCCAGCAGGGTCCACGGGGGCTATGGCTACACCTTC,CASRVHGGYGYTF
TRBV3-1/TRBV3-2,12,few,TRBJ2-5,NA,TGTGCCAGCGGACCTTTCAGGGAGACCCAGTACTTC,CASGPFRETQYF
TRBV6-6,15,NA,TRBJ1-4,TRBD1,TGTGCCAGCAGTCCCCGACAGGGTTCAAATGAAAAACTGTTTTTT,CASSPRQGSNEKLFF
TRBV10-1,15,few,TRBJ2-7,TRBD1,TGCGCCAGCGAGCCGGGACCGGGACAGGGTACCGAGCAGTACTTC,CASEPGPGQGTEQYF
TRBV7-2,15,NA,TRBJ2-7,NA,TGTGCCAGCAGCTTATACCTTAGCTCCTCCTACGAGCAGTACTTC,CASSLYLSSSYEQYF
TRBV10-3,17,NA,TRBJ1-2,TRBD1,TGTGCCATCAGAGCACCGGGACAGGGGGCGGGGGACTATGGCTACACCTTC,CAIRAPGQGAGDYGYTF
TRBV5-1,14,NA,TRBJ2-2,TRBD2,TGCGCCAGCGAACGGGGGGGCGACACCGGGGAGCTGTTTTTT,CASERGGDTGELFF
TRBV7-3,14,NA,TRBJ2-7,TRBD2,TGTGCCAGCAGCTTAAGCGGGGGAGCCTACGAGCAGTACTTC,CASSLSGGAYEQYF
TRBV27,14,NA,TRBJ1-6,NA,TGTGCCAGCAGTTCCGCCTCCTATAATTCACCCCTCCACTTT,CASSSASYNSPLHF
TRBV2,13,NA,TRBJ1-5,NA,TGTGCCAGCAGTGACGACAGTAATCAGCCCCAGCATTTT,CASSDDSNQPQHF